This T cell receptor (beta chain) was identified in a study of PD-1 and CTLA-4 blockade in melanoma. Repertoires were generated with immunoSEQ multiplex PCR, while TCRdb's copy carries only in-frame clones and drops some. The sample lists tens of thousands of clones, approximately 90% occurring once. Germline V gene lookup returns CDR1 SEHNR and CDR2 FQNEAQ (reference sequence). The CDR3 runs to 14 residues. V gave up 7 bases and J gave up 2 bases, with 13 bases separating them. This sample comprised CD8+ T cells from peripheral blood, obtained from a patient given anti-PD-1 treatment. V usage is TRBV7-9 and J usage is TRBJ2-3, with D perhaps given as TRBD1 or TRBD2 (5 bases each). The origin of this receptor is a human donor with melanoma. The chain's CDR3 is CASTPLGVTDTQYF. CDR3 nucleotides: TGTGCCAGCACTCCTTTGGGGGTCACAGATACGCAGTATTTT.